Given below is one TCR beta chain in context. The entry originates in a study of cytomegalovirus exposure and HLA in healthy donors. Donors consisted of healthy bone marrow donors. Primers for the PCR totalled 60 Vbeta and 13 Jbeta. This table comes from immunoSEQ multiplex PCR, and its TCRdb copy is limited to in-frame clones, with some not included. The data contain around 170,000 clones, 65% to 85% of them singletons. The CDR3 is 15 residues long. The V gene's germline CDR1 is SGHTA and CDR2 FQGTGA. The V gene lost 3 bases and the J gene lost 5 bases, with 14 bases spanning the gap. Specimen: PBMCs. The clonotype was recovered from a woman aged 35 to 49 in good health and CMV-seropositive. This chain joins TRBV7-3 and TRBJ1-5; D is undetermined. The chain's CDR3 is CASSFQEGGYQPQHF. The CDR3 bases are TGTGCCAGCAGCTTCCAAGAGGGAGGGTATCAGCCCCAGCATTTT. Based on the CDR3 plus reference TRBV7-3 and TRBJ1-5, the full variable domain is GAGVSQTPSNKVTEKGKYVELRCDPISGHTALYWYRQSLGQGPEFLIYFQGTGAADDSGLPNDRFFAVRPEGSVSTLKIQRTERGDSAVYLCASSFQEGGYQPQHFGDGTRLSIL.